A selection of T cell receptor beta chains follows, all from one sample in a study of beta chain features in type 1 diabetes. Only in-frame clones appear in the TCRdb table, and some are missing; sequencing was by immunoSEQ multiplex PCR. The sample yields 550,000 to 850,000 clones, about an eighth seen once. The sequenced sample was naive CD4+ T cells from blood. The receptors stem from a man between 18 and 29 years old with type 1 diabetes. Each CDR3 is given with its conserved first and last residue. D genes are given only for firm matches. Only part of the rows carry a size: once, few, many, or a class if the clone is expanded.

>NA|TRBJ1-6|TRBV27|NA
CASSLRRSSYNSPLHF
TGTGCCAGCAGTTTAAGGAGGAGCTCCTATAATTCACCCCTCCACTTT
>TRBD1|TRBJ2-7|TRBV14|NA
CASSRTGTGYNEQYF
TGTGCCAGCAGCCGTACCGGGACAGGGTATAACGAGCAGTACTTC
>NA|TRBJ2-6|TRBV5-1|few
CASSRESSGANVLTF
TGCGCCAGCAGCCGAGAGAGCTCTGGGGCCAACGTCCTGACTTTC
>NA|TRBJ1-2|TRBV14|NA
CASSQVENYGYTF
TGTGCCAGCAGCCAAGTTGAGAACTATGGCTACACCTTC
>TRBD2|TRBJ2-1|TRBV19|NA
CASSISPGTSGGAYNEQFF
TGTGCCAGTAGTATATCCCCCGGGACTAGCGGGGGGGCCTACAATGAGCAGTTCTTC
>NA|TRBJ1-1|TRBV19|NA
CASSMGLTNNEAFF
TGTGCCAGTAGTATGGGACTCACAAACAATGAAGCTTTCTTT
>TRBD2|TRBJ2-3|TRBV18|NA
CASSPSSRTSGGTDTQYF
TGTGCCAGCTCACCAAGTAGCCGAACTAGCGGGGGAACAGATACGCAGTATTTT
>NA|TRBJ1-6|TRBV2|NA
CASSVDSSPLHF
TGTGCCAGCAGTGTGGACAGTTCACCCCTCCACTTT
>TRBD2|TRBJ2-7|TRBV9|few
CASSVVAGGPEQYF
TGTGCCAGCAGCGTAGTAGCGGGGGGGCCTGAGCAGTACTTC
>NA|TRBJ1-5|TRBV6-6|few
CASSRDMSNQPQHF
TGTGCCAGCAGTAGGGACATGAGCAATCAGCCCCAGCATTTT
>TRBD1|TRBJ1-1|TRBV29-1|few
CSVGQVYTEAFF
TGCAGCGTCGGACAGGTATACACTGAAGCTTTCTTT
>NA|TRBJ2-3|TRBV18|NA
CASSSRTSTDTQYF
TGTGCCAGCTCATCAAGGACCAGCACAGATACGCAGTATTTT
>TRBD1|TRBJ1-3|TRBV7-7|NA
CASSLALQGNTIYF
TGTGCTAGCAGCTTAGCCTTACAGGGGAACACCATATATTTT
>NA|TRBJ2-1|TRBV30|few
CAWSVHGGLQFF
TGTGCCTGGAGTGTACACGGGGGTCTGCAGTTCTTC
>TRBD1|TRBJ1-1|TRBV30|NA
CAWSGQGNTEAFF
TGTGCCTGGAGCGGACAGGGGAACACTGAAGCTTTCTTT
>NA|TRBJ2-1|TRBV6-5|NA
CASRRAGGEQFF
TGTGCCAGCAGGAGGGCTGGGGGTGAGCAGTTCTTC
>NA|TRBJ2-3|TRBV6-1|few
CASTPGWGVDTQYF
TGTGCCAGCACCCCCGGGTGGGGGGTTGATACGCAGTATTTT